The clone carrying this TCR beta chain has a handful of counts. Its antigen is not identified. Reverse transcription of all isolated RNA meant that expressed TCRB transcripts were sequenced. The protocol was immunoSEQ multiplex PCR, while the TCRdb copy is restricted to in-frame clones and leaves out a portion. This sample carries some 900,000 clones, roughly a sixth of them seen once, and the ten largest clones take 0.02% to 0.025%. The ends lost 2 bases at V and 5 bases at J; junction bases unmatched: 7. The CDR3 contains 15 residues. CDR1 SGHTA and CDR2 FQGTGA come from the germline V gene. The data stem from a study of beta chain features in type 1 diabetes. General study points: For TCRB rearrangement, an influence of HLA type remained unresolved here.

The sequencing input was naive CD4+ T cells from blood. This sequence was found in a woman aged 18-35 years in good health. This sequence joins TRBV7-3 and TRBJ2-5, with 8 bases aligning to TRBD2. This CDR3 is CASSLLGRALETQYF. The CDR3 nucleotides are TGTGCCAGCAGCTTACTCGGGAGGGCCTTGGAGACCCAGTACTTC.